The rows below give T cell receptor beta chains drawn from one sample of a study of PD-L1 blockade in urothelial cancer. The protocol was immunoSEQ multiplex PCR, while the TCRdb copy is restricted to in-frame clones and leaves out a portion. The data contain tens of thousands of clones, approximately 77% of them singletons. The sample was PBMCs, taken around atezolizumab (anti-PD-L1) treatment. The receptors were gathered from a man between 65 and 85 years old with urothelial cancer. The CDR3 runs from the conserved cysteine through the conserved F or W. The D gene is left open where the match is weak. Not all rows give a size; the values are once, few, many and, for expanded clones, a class.

few	TRBV7-3	TRBD1	TRBJ2-7	CASSLVGGGEQYF	TGTGCCAGCAGCTTAGTAGGGGGCGGCGAGCAGTACTTC
few	TRBV10-3	TRBD2	TRBJ2-2	CATTGVAGNTGELFF	TGTGCCACCACGGGGGTAGCGGGAAACACCGGGGAGCTGTTTTTT
.	TRBV11-3	TRBD2	TRBJ2-1	CASSSQWPSGTGGNEQFF	TGTGCCAGCAGCTCCCAATGGCCTAGCGGGACCGGGGGCAATGAGCAGTTCTTC
.	TRBV28	.	TRBJ1-2	CASSSPGRVWDGYTF	TGTGCCAGCAGTTCGCCCGGGAGGGTCTGGGATGGCTACACCTTC
.	TRBV11-3	.	TRBJ2-5	CASSGRVQGQETQYF	TGTGCCAGCAGCGGTCGGGTCCAGGGCCAAGAGACCCAGTACTTC
.	TRBV11-2	TRBD1	TRBJ2-1	CASSNRDRGSDEQFF	TGTGCCAGCAGTAACCGGGACAGGGGTTCGGATGAGCAGTTCTTC
.	TRBV19	.	TRBJ1-5	CASSARDGGGNQPQHF	TGTGCCAGTAGTGCACGGGACGGAGGAGGGAATCAGCCCCAGCATTTT
once	TRBV7-6	.	TRBJ1-5	CASSLIGVNQPQHF	TGTGCCAGCAGTCTCATAGGGGTCAATCAGCCCCAGCATTTT
once	TRBV6-1	.	TRBJ2-2	CASSYGTLNTGELFF	TGTGCCAGCAGCTACGGGACACTGAACACCGGGGAGCTGTTTTTT
.	TRBV11-1	TRBD1	TRBJ1-1	CASSKGQGRRTEAFF	TGTGCCAGCAGCAAGGGACAGGGGAGAAGGACTGAAGCTTTCTTT
.	TRBV5-6	.	TRBJ1-2	CASSWGGRRGYTF	TGTGCCAGCAGCTGGGGGGGGCGTCGTGGCTACACCTTC
many	TRBV7-8	.	TRBJ1-2	CASSQGNYGYTF	TGTGCCAGCTCACAGGGCAACTATGGCTACACCTTC
.	TRBV15	.	TRBJ1-1	CATRRTLESEAFF	TGTGCCACCAGGAGGACTCTCGAGTCTGAAGCTTTCTTT
.	TRBV6-7	.	TRBJ1-3	CASGSQGRCSGNTIYF	TGTGCCAGCGGGAGCCAGGGGCGGTGCTCTGGAAACACCATATATTTT
.	TRBV5-6	TRBD1	TRBJ1-2	CASSFQGARYGYTF	TGTGCCAGCAGCTTTCAGGGGGCGAGGTATGGCTACACCTTC
.	TRBV19	TRBD1	TRBJ2-5	CASSIDPRTGQETQYF	TGTGCCAGTAGTATAGACCCTCGGACAGGGCAAGAGACCCAGTACTTC
few	TRBV7-8	TRBD1	TRBJ1-2	CASSAVQGYGYTF	TGTGCCAGCAGCGCAGTACAGGGGTATGGCTACACCTTC
few	TRBV7-9	.	TRBJ2-2	CASSFQVIDTGELFF	TGTGCCAGCAGCTTTCAGGTGATCGACACCGGGGAGCTGTTTTTT
.	TRBV7-2	.	TRBJ2-3	CASSRTGTTDTQYF	TGTGCCAGCAGTCGCACAGGGACGACAGATACGCAGTATTTT
.	TRBV11-3	.	TRBJ2-3	CASGPSEYTQYF	TGTGCCAGTGGGCCATCGGAATATACGCAGTATTTT
once	TRBV23-1	TRBD1	TRBJ2-7	CASSQSSGRGLYEQYF	TGCGCCAGCAGTCAATCAAGTGGCAGGGGGCTCTACGAGCAGTACTTC
.	TRBV5-1	.	TRBJ2-2	CASSLKGILDTGELFF	TGCGCCAGCAGCTTGAAGGGGATTTTGGACACCGGGGAGCTGTTTTTT
.	TRBV23-1	TRBD2	TRBJ2-3	CASSQAGDPTDTQYF	TGCGCCAGCAGTCAAGCGGGAGACCCCACAGATACGCAGTATTTT
few	TRBV13	TRBD1	TRBJ2-7	CASSASTGSVSYEQYF	TGTGCCAGCAGCGCTTCGACAGGGTCCGTCTCCTACGAGCAGTACTTC
.	TRBV28	TRBD2	TRBJ2-2	CASSPIRAGGSGELFF	TGTGCCAGCAGTCCAATCAGAGCGGGAGGGAGCGGGGAGCTGTTTTTT
.	TRBV7-9	TRBD1	TRBJ2-1	CASSHRDRGPHEQFF	TGTGCCAGCAGCCACCGGGACAGGGGTCCCCATGAGCAGTTCTTC
.	TRBV19	.	TRBJ1-5	CASSIRGPAEGAQHF	TGTGCCAGTAGTATAAGGGGCCCGGCCGAAGGGGCCCAGCATTTT
once	TRBV28	.	TRBJ1-4	CASSSTGKNEKLFF	TGTGCCAGCAGTTCGACCGGGAAGAATGAAAAACTGTTTTTT
many	TRBV7-2	TRBD2	TRBJ2-3	CASSVTSGADTQYF	TGTGCCAGCAGCGTTACTAGCGGTGCGGATACGCAGTATTTT
.	TRBV7-8	.	TRBJ2-1	CASSPGVRLYNEQFF	TGTGCCAGCAGCCCAGGGGTTCGGCTCTACAATGAGCAGTTCTTC
.	TRBV14	.	TRBJ2-5	CASSQLRGLTSRVQETQYF	TGTGCCAGCAGCCAACTCAGGGGATTGACTAGCAGAGTCCAAGAGACCCAGTACTTC
.	TRBV6-5	.	TRBJ1-1	CASNPGRGMNTEAFF	TGTGCCAGCAACCCGGGTCGGGGGATGAACACTGAAGCTTTCTTT
.	TRBV29-1	.	TRBJ2-5	CSVGSGGETQYF	TGCAGCGTTGGTTCCGGGGGAGAGACCCAGTACTTC
.	TRBV2	TRBD1	TRBJ1-5	CASSERTGDDQPQHF	TGTGCCAGCAGTGAGAGGACAGGGGACGATCAGCCCCAGCATTTT
few	TRBV10-2	TRBD1	TRBJ2-7	CASSDPGQGSSYEQYF	TGCGCCAGCAGTGACCCGGGACAGGGGTCCTCCTACGAGCAGTACTTC
.	TRBV2	TRBD2	TRBJ2-3	CASSLRGLAGWGTDTQYF	TGTGCCAGCAGTTTACGTGGACTAGCGGGATGGGGGACAGATACGCAGTATTTT
few	TRBV5-1	TRBD2	TRBJ2-1	CASSFLAGGGRSDEQFF	TGCGCCAGCAGCTTTCTAGCTGGGGGCGGGAGGAGCGATGAGCAGTTCTTC
.	TRBV7-9	TRBD1	TRBJ1-2	CASSSTGAYGYTF	TGTGCCAGCAGCTCGACAGGGGCCTATGGCTACACCTTC
.	TRBV12-5	.	TRBJ1-1	CASVVGTRQNTEAFF	TGTGCTAGTGTCGTCGGTACGCGACAGAACACTGAAGCTTTCTTT
.	TRBV11-2	.	TRBJ1-1	CASSSHRGTEAFF	TGTGCCAGCAGCTCGCATAGGGGCACTGAAGCTTTCTTT
.	TRBV19	.	TRBJ2-1	CASTLPGRGGYNEQFF	TGTGCCAGTACTCTGCCGGGGCGGGGCGGCTACAATGAGCAGTTCTTC
.	TRBV5-8	TRBD2	TRBJ2-1	CASSLLSGRINNEQFF	TGTGCCAGCAGCTTGCTTAGCGGGAGGATAAACAATGAGCAGTTCTTC